This TCR beta chain was obtained from a study of T cells in Graves' hyperthyroidism and ophthalmopathy. About the study: Peripheral blood was taken when the disease was first diagnosed, before any treatment began. Study conclusions and caveats: Model-based prediction identified ophthalmopathy a median about 7 months prior to its onset. Ophthalmopathy was distinguished from stable hyperthyroidism by 13 V-J signatures.

It was RNA transcripts that yielded the amplified TCR beta CDR3 regions. The HTBI primer set drove a first-round RT-PCR of the TCR CDR3. MiXCR, applied by TCRdb to the multiplex PCR reads, yields one record per CDR3 protein. The sample has about 210,000 distinct CDR3 sequences, roughly 15% seen once. This clonotype has at least ten counts. Its antigen is currently unknown. This sample holds PBMCs from roughly 10 ml fresh peripheral blood. The CDR3 runs 14 residues. V lost 3 bases and J 4 bases, leaving 13 bases between the germline ends. CDR1 and CDR2 from the germline V gene are SNHLY and FYNNEI. The rearrangement joins TRBV2 to TRBJ2-7; no reliable D call. Source material: blood. This TCR was sampled from a man aged 50 to 60 with Graves' hyperthyroidism. CDR3 sequence (DNA): TGTGCCAGCAGTGAGGACCCGAGGTATTACGAGCAGTACTTC. It translates to CASSEDPRYYEQYF.